The 25 T cell receptor beta chains below were found in one sample sequenced in a study of T cells in Graves' hyperthyroidism and ophthalmopathy. Regions amplified from RNA transcripts were the TCR beta CDR3 regions. The TCR CDR3 first-round RT-PCR relied on the HTBI primer set. TCRdb passed the multiplex PCR reads through MiXCR, listing each CDR3 protein once. This sample has 300,000 or so distinct CDR3 sequences, with under 25% found just once. The sample consisted of blood. The receptors here all came from a woman between 50 and 59 years old with Graves' hyperthyroidism.

The table lists this clonotype with many counts. This chain joins TRBV28 and TRBJ2-1; 9 bases fit TRBD2. V gave up 6 bases and J gave up 3 bases; unmatched junction bases: 9. The CDR3 has 16 amino acids. Germline assignment: CDR1 MDHEN and CDR2 SYDVKM. The CDR3, as DNA: TGTGCCAGCAGCCTGGCGGCGGGAGGGCACTACAATGAGCAGTTCTTC. Protein sequence: CASSLAAGGHYNEQFF.

This clonotype was seen many times. This chain joins TRBV28 and TRBJ1-5; 11 positions match TRBD1. The CDR3 covers 13 residues. V trimming: 8 bases; J trimming: 6 bases; junction bases outside the gene matches: 3. CDR1 and CDR2 from the germline V gene are MDHEN and SYDVKM. CDR3 amino acids: CASLGQGVQPQHF. The CDR3, as DNA: TGTGCCAGCTTGGGACAGGGGGTTCAGCCCCAGCATTTT.

In its sample, this clonotype was seen a few times. The chain is built from TRBV4-1 and TRBJ2-5, with a possible D match to TRBD1 (6 bases). Per germline, CDR1 MGHRA and CDR2 YSYEKL. Trimming stripped 5 bases from V and 0 bases from J, with 10 bases between. This CDR3 has 14 amino acids. CDR3 in amino acids: CASSTTGNQETQYF. As DNA, the CDR3 is TGCGCCAGCAGCACCACAGGGAACCAAGAGACCCAGTACTTC.

This clonotype was counted ten times or more. The J gene is TRBJ2-7, the V gene TRBV7-2; D assignment may be TRBD1 or TRBD2 (5 bases each). This CDR3 is 15 amino acids long. Germline CDR1 and CDR2: SGHTA and FQGNSA. V was clipped by 5 bases and J by 0 bases, with 14 bases between them. The CDR3 sequence is CASSPRGLGSYEQYF. The CDR3 nucleotides are TGTGCCAGCAGCCCCCGGGGCCTGGGCTCCTACGAGCAGTACTTC.

This clonotype showed up many times. V is TRBV7-3 and J is TRBJ2-1; D unclear. Germline V lookup: CDR1 SGHTA, CDR2 FQGTGA. V lost 2 bases to trimming and J lost 0 bases, with 8 bases between them. The CDR3 covers 15 residues. This chain's CDR3 is CASSLVADSYNEQFF. The CDR3 DNA is TGTGCCAGCAGCTTAGTTGCGGACTCCTACAATGAGCAGTTCTTC.

This clonotype was detected ten times or more. The J gene is TRBJ1-2, the V gene TRBV28, with D unclear. The CDR3 sequence is 12 residues long. Per the germline V gene, CDR1 is MDHEN and CDR2 is SYDVKM. V dropped 3 bases and J dropped 3 bases, with 5 bases sitting between them. This chain's CDR3 is CASSFGYYGYTF. The CDR3 DNA reads as TGTGCCAGCAGTTTTGGCTACTATGGCTACACCTTC.

This clonotype was observed at least ten times. The chain employs TRBV7-9 and TRBJ2-1; D is uncertain. Looked up from germline, CDR1 is SEHNR and CDR2 is FQNEAQ (reference sequence). CDR3 size: 13 residues. V shed 1 base and J shed 7 bases, with 8 bases lying between them. This chain's CDR3 is CASSLVGRNEQFF. The CDR3 DNA reads as TGTGCCAGCAGCTTAGTGGGCAGGAATGAGCAGTTCTTC.

This clonotype has at least ten counts. The CDR3 DNA reads TGTGCCATCAATGACAGGATCACCTACGAGCAGTACTTC. This codes for CAINDRITYEQYF. The chain has TRBV10-3 and TRBJ2-7, with a tentative D call TRBD1 (6 bases). This CDR3 comprises 13 residues. The germline gives CDR1 ENHRY, CDR2 SYGVKD. Trimming pared 7 bases from V and 2 bases from J, leaving 12 bases between.

As concerns this clonotype: Given a much more abundant clone one base away, this may be a read error. The rearrangement uses TRBV28 and TRBJ2-4, with D possibly TRBD2 on 6 matching bases. With 5 bases removed from V and 5 bases from J, the gap between germline ends came to 13 bases. The CDR3 covers 14 residues. Germline V CDR1 and CDR2: MDHEN, SYDVKM. CDR3 sequence: CASSPGGLENIQYF. CDR3 in DNA: TGTGCCAGCAGTCCCGGGGGATTAGAAAACATTCAGTACTTC.

This clonotype was counted ten times or more. The rearrangement links TRBV7-8 to TRBJ2-3; 9 bases align to TRBD2. V shed 1 base, J shed 1 base, and the junction held 12 bases outside the gene matches. The CDR3 length is 19 residues. Looked up from germline, CDR1 is SGHVS and CDR2 is FQNEAQ. The CDR3 region has the DNA TGTGCCAGCAGCTTAGTCCCAAGCGGGAGGAGCAGGCGCACAGATACGCAGTATTTT. Amino acids: CASSLVPSGRSRRTDTQYF.

This clonotype has only a few counts. The rearrangement uses TRBV12-3 or TRBV12-4 and TRBJ2-1, with TRBD2 identical over 9 bases. The CDR3 totals 16 residues. The V and J ends lost 6 bases and 9 bases, in that order; junction bases with no gene match: 15. The CDR3 bases are TGTGCCAGCAGGATTAGCGGGAGCCTAAAAAGCGGTGAGCAGTTCTTC. Translation: CASRISGSLKSGEQFF.

This chain uses TRBV11-2 with TRBJ1-1, with D unresolved. The CDR3 is 14 amino acids. V gave up 5 bases and J gave up 3 bases, with 13 bases separating them. Germline loops: CDR1 SGHAT, CDR2 FQNNGV. The CDR3 region is CASSVTTFYTEAFF. The CDR3 nucleotides read TGTGCCAGCAGCGTGACGACATTTTACACTGAAGCTTTCTTT.

The chain is built from TRBV4-2 and TRBJ2-7, with TRBD2 as a possible D gene (5 bases). The V gene lost 2 bases and the J gene lost 2 bases, with 13 bases spanning the gap. CDR3 length: 15 residues. Germline CDR1 reads LGHNA; CDR2 reads YNFKEQ. CDR3 nucleotide sequence: TGTGCCAGCAGCCAAACCCCGAGGGCCCCCTACGAGCAGTACTTC. It translates to CASSQTPRAPYEQYF.

A single count supports this clonotype. The chain joins TRBV20-1 to TRBJ2-1; D is unclear. The CDR3 sequence is 13 residues long. Germline CDR1 reads DFQATT; CDR2 reads SNEGSKA (reference sequence). Trimming stripped 2 bases from V and 7 bases from J, with 12 bases between. CDR3 sequence reads: CSARLPNGNEQFF. DNA of the CDR3: TGCAGTGCTAGACTCCCGAATGGGAATGAGCAGTTCTTC.

J is TRBJ2-6 and V is TRBV3-1; 8 bases match TRBD1. The germline gives CDR1 LGHDT, CDR2 YNNKEL (reference sequence). Unmatched junction bases numbered 7, after V lost 3 bases and J lost 0 bases. The CDR3 is 18 amino acids. The CDR3 sequence: CASSQLQGGHSGANVLTF. The DNA of the CDR3 is TGTGCCAGCAGCCAGCTACAGGGGGGCCACTCTGGGGCCAACGTCCTGACTTTC. Full variable domain (rest looked up from reference TRBV3-1 and TRBJ2-6): DTAVSQTPKYLVTQMGNDKSIKCEQNLGHDTMYWYKQDSKKFLKIMFSYNNKELIINETVPNRFSPKSPDKAHLNLHINSLELGDSAVYFCASSQLQGGHSGANVLTFGAGSRLTVL.

This clonotype showed up many times. This sequence joins TRBV5-1 and TRBJ1-5; no reliable D call. Looked up from germline, CDR1 is SGHRS and CDR2 is YFSETQ. The CDR3 is made up of 15 amino acids. The germline V and J ends were trimmed by 0 bases and 7 bases, with 14 bases remaining between them. This chain's CDR3 is CASSLDSSHVQPQHF. DNA for the CDR3: TGCGCCAGCAGCTTGGATTCCAGCCACGTGCAGCCCCAGCATTTT.

The V call is TRBV2, the J call TRBJ1-5; no clear D. The V gene's germline CDR1 is SNHLY and CDR2 FYNNEI. CDR3 length equals 13 residues. Between the trimmed V and J ends, which lost 4 bases and 7 bases, there was a span of 11 bases. CDR3: CASSVETWQPQHF. DNA of the CDR3: TGTGCCAGCAGTGTGGAGACTTGGCAGCCCCAGCATTTT.

The chain couples TRBV10-3 to TRBJ1-3; weak D call: TRBD1 (6 bases). CDR1 and CDR2 from the germline V gene are ENHRY and SYGVKD. The CDR3 is made up of 14 amino acids. The V end was cut by 6 bases, the J end by 0 bases, with 9 bases between. In DNA form, the CDR3 reads TGTGCCATCAGGAGGGACACCTCTGGAAACACCATATATTTT. This gives the protein CAIRRDTSGNTIYF.

The chain couples TRBV7-2 to TRBJ2-2, with 9 bases lining up with TRBD2. CDR3 size: 13 residues. Germline CDR1 reads SGHTA; CDR2 reads FQGNSA. After removal of 5 bases from V and 7 bases from J, the junction contained 2 bases not matched to a gene. CDR3 nucleotide sequence: TGTGCCAGCAGCGGACTAGCGATCGGGGAGCTGTTTTTT. Its protein product is CASSGLAIGELFF.

The chain is built from TRBV2 and TRBJ1-4; 9 nucleotides agree with TRBD1. Germline CDR1 is SNHLY and CDR2 is FYNNEI. The CDR3 has 14 amino acids. The junction had 2 bases not matched to a gene; V was cut back by 6 bases and J by 3 bases. The CDR3 nucleotides read TGTGCCAGCAGGGACAGGGGAGCTAATGAAAAACTGTTTTTT. Translation gives CASRDRGANEKLFF.

J is TRBJ1-1 and V is TRBV10-3; D remains unclear. CDR3 length equals 15 residues. From germline, CDR1 is ENHRY and CDR2 SYGVKD. V lost 6 bases to trimming and J lost 1 base, with 15 bases between them. CDR3 in DNA: TGTGCCATCAGGGCCATTGGATTCGGGAACACTGAAGCTTTCTTT. Its translation: CAIRAIGFGNTEAFF.

Turning to this clonotype: Just one base apart from a much larger clone, this may be a read error. The genes are TRBV20-1 and TRBJ2-1; tentatively, D is TRBD1 (6 bases). The length of the CDR3 is 14 residues. The V end was cut by 6 bases, the J end by 3 bases, with 15 bases between. Germline loops: CDR1 DFQATT, CDR2 SNEGSKA (reference sequence). Here the CDR3 reads CSAGGASFYNEQFF. In DNA, the CDR3 is TGCAGTGCAGGGGGAGCTAGCTTCTACAATGAGCAGTTCTTC.

Notes on this clonotype: The junction differs from germline at one of its ends, possibly a read error. The chain couples TRBV5-1 to TRBJ2-5; D is tentatively TRBD1 or TRBD2 (5 bases each). The CDR3 has 11 amino acids. Germline CDR1 SGHRS, CDR2 YFSETQ. The CDR3 DNA reads as TGCGCCCGCAGCGAGGGACAGACCCAGTACTTC. The encoded protein is CARSEGQTQYF.

The V and J genes are TRBV7-2 and TRBJ2-1, with TRBD1 identical over 7 bases. The CDR3 loop spans 15 amino acids. With 3 bases clipped from V and 4 bases from J, the junction kept 6 bases outside the gene matches. CDR1 SGHTA and CDR2 FQGNSA come from the germline V gene. CDR3 residues: CASSFGQAIYNEQFF. CDR3 coding DNA: TGTGCCAGCAGCTTTGGACAGGCGATTTACAATGAGCAGTTCTTC.

The table lists this clonotype with many counts. J is TRBJ1-2 and V is TRBV2, with 8 nucleotides matching TRBD1. Germline CDR1 reads SNHLY; CDR2 reads FYNNEI. V shed 7 bases and J 7 bases; nucleotides not matched to a gene: 14. The CDR3 loop spans 15 amino acids. CDR3 residues: CASNDFRTGYSGYTF. The CDR3 DNA follows: TGTGCCAGCAACGACTTCCGGACAGGGTATTCTGGCTACACCTTC.